This T cell receptor (beta chain) was captured in a study of CD8 T cells in ankylosing spondylitis. This CDR3 region has 13 residues. Per the germline V gene, CDR1 is SQVTM and CDR2 is ANQGSEA. With 1 base clipped from V and 3 bases from J, the junction kept 3 bases outside the gene matches. The study's findings and limits: Ankylosing spondylitis blood seemed to carry a telltale TCR beta motif made of several highly homologous variants.

Using its own MiXCR run on the 5' RACE reads, TCRdb lists one record per CDR3 protein. The sample lists about 220,000 distinct CDR3 sequences; 5.5% to 7.5% were seen once. Of note for this clonotype: Its antigen remains unidentified.

The sequence was collected from a male donor with ankylosing spondylitis. Sequencing was done on a sample of blood, either unsorted or a sorted T cell fraction (not recorded which). This chain links TRBV29-1 with TRBJ2-7; 7 nucleotides line up with TRBD1. CDR3 sequence: CSVEGTGIYEQYF. The CDR3 DNA is TGCAGCGTTGAAGGGACAGGTATCTACGAGCAGTACTTC.